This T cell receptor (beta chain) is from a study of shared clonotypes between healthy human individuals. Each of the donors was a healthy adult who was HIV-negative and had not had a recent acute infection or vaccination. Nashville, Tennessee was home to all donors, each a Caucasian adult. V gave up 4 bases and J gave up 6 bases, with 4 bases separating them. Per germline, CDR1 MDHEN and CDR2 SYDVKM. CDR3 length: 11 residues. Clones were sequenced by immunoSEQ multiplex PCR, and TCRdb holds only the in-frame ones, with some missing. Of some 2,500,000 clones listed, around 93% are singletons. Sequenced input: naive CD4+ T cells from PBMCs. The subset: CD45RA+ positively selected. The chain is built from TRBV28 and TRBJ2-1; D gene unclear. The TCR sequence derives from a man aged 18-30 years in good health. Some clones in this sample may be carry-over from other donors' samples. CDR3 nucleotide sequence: TGTGCCAGCAGTTCCCCCAATGAGCAGTTCTTC. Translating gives CASSSPNEQFF.